This TCR beta chain was retrieved from a study of T cell responses to AZD1222 COVID-19 vaccine. Study-level results: Receipt of two AZD1222 doses was followed by a rise in Spike-specific TCR breadth and depth.

Sequencing was performed with immunoSEQ multiplex PCR; in TCRdb, only in-frame clones are kept and a portion is missing. The sample consists of more than 150,000 clones, about nine tenths of them appearing once. The CDR3 covers 14 residues. Regarding this clone: The antigen remains unidentified.

The material was peripheral blood, obtained on day 0 of AZD1222 vaccination. This clonotype was obtained from an adult in good health. J is TRBJ2-1 and V is TRBV21-1; the table's D call of TRBD2 was not tested on the DNA. TRBV21-1 is a pseudogene. The chain's CDR3 is CASTLPSSYNEQFF. The CDR3 DNA reads TGTGCCAGCACCCTACCGTCATCCTACAATGAGCAGTTCTTC.